The rows below give T cell receptor beta chains drawn from one sample of a study of long-term antiretroviral therapy in people with HIV. Sequenced by immunoSEQ multiplex PCR; TCRdb stores in-frame clones only, minus some. The sample records more than 25,000 clones, 87% being singletons. Sequenced here: unsorted PBMCs, sampled 2 years after starting antiretroviral therapy. The origin of the receptors is a man in his forties or fifties with HIV. Each CDR3 is given with its conserved first and last residue. A D gene is named only where the DNA matches it firmly.

cdr3_length	d_call	j_call	v_call	cdr3_aa	cdr3_nt
15	TRBD2	TRBJ2-7	TRBV11-2	CASSPTSERYYEQYF	TGTGCCAGCAGCCCGACTAGCGAGAGATACTACGAGCAGTACTTC
15	-	TRBJ1-1	TRBV9	CASSVGGRLNTEAFF	TGTGCCAGCAGCGTAGGTGGTCGGCTTAACACTGAAGCTTTCTTT
17	-	TRBJ2-4	TRBV2	CASRGDSFDLAKNIQYF	TGTGCCAGCAGGGGAGACAGTTTTGACTTAGCCAAAAACATTCAGTACTTC
16	TRBD2	TRBJ2-1	TRBV9	CASSMTSGGAMHEQFF	TGTGCCAGCAGCATGACTAGCGGGGGGGCCATGCATGAGCAGTTCTTC
11	-	TRBJ2-7	TRBV7-9	CASSFSYEQYF	TGTGCCAGCAGCTTCAGCTACGAGCAGTACTTC
17	TRBD2	TRBJ2-1	TRBV19	CASSLHLEGGSYNEQFF	TGTGCCAGTAGTTTACATCTTGAGGGAGGGTCCTACAATGAGCAGTTCTTC
16	TRBD2	TRBJ2-1	TRBV7-2	CASSLLGTSFANEQFF	TGTGCCAGCAGCTTGCTCGGGACTAGTTTTGCGAATGAGCAGTTCTTC
14	-	TRBJ1-3	TRBV15	CATSTRTSGNTIYF	TGTGCCACCAGCACACGGACATCTGGAAACACCATATATTTT
16	TRBD2	TRBJ2-2	TRBV7-2	CASSPRTSGNTGELFF	TGTGCCAGCAGCCCGCGGACTAGCGGGAACACCGGGGAGCTGTTTTTT
18	TRBD2	TRBJ2-5	TRBV2	CASSEMGPSGGFQETQYF	TGTGCCAGCAGTGAAATGGGGCCTAGCGGGGGATTTCAAGAGACCCAGTACTTC
17	-	TRBJ2-1	TRBV5-1	CASSLNPPAGSYNEQFF	TGCGCCAGCAGCTTGAACCCCCCGGCGGGCTCCTACAATGAGCAGTTCTTC
14	-	TRBJ1-5	TRBV7-8	CASSLAGTYQPQHF	TGTGCCAGCAGCTTAGCGGGGACTTATCAGCCCCAGCATTTT
14	TRBD1	TRBJ1-1	TRBV23-1	CASSCRDRDTEAFF	TGCGCCAGCTCTTGCCGGGACAGGGACACTGAAGCTTTCTTT
15	TRBD2	TRBJ2-5	TRBV7-2	CASALGGGLQETQYF	TGTGCCAGCGCCCTCGGGGGGGGCTTGCAAGAGACCCAGTACTTC
15	-	TRBJ1-1	TRBV27	CASSLSKRVNTEAFF	TGTGCCAGCAGTTTATCGAAAAGGGTGAACACTGAAGCTTTCTTT
13	-	TRBJ1-1	TRBV9	CASSGGMNTEAFF	TGTGCCAGCTCGGGAGGAATGAACACTGAAGCTTTCTTT
15	TRBD1	TRBJ1-5	TRBV9	CASSVSGGTNQPQHF	TGTGCCAGCAGCGTTTCAGGGGGAACCAATCAGCCCCAGCATTTT
14	-	TRBJ2-5	TRBV30	CAWTGVGGLETQYF	TGTGCCTGGACCGGGGTGGGGGGCCTTGAGACCCAGTACTTC
13	TRBD2	TRBJ2-1	TRBV11-3	CASSWTRLNEQFF	TGTGCCAGCAGCTGGACTAGATTGAATGAGCAGTTCTTC
14	-	TRBJ2-2	TRBV9	CASSVGWLSGELFF	TGTGCCAGCAGCGTAGGCTGGCTCTCTGGGGAGCTGTTTTTT
13	TRBD1	TRBJ2-7	TRBV28	CASRPGQGGEQYF	TGTGCCAGCAGACCAGGACAGGGTGGCGAGCAGTACTTC
16	-	TRBJ1-2	TRBV4-1	CASSQGSERNKDGYTF	TGCGCCAGCAGCCAGGGCTCTGAGCGCAATAAAGATGGCTACACCTTC
14	-	TRBJ1-4	TRBV27	CASSWSGGSEKLFF	TGTGCCAGCAGTTGGTCCGGGGGTTCCGAAAAACTGTTTTTT
15	-	TRBJ2-3	TRBV2	CASSDQSASTDTQYF	TGTGCCAGCAGCGACCAGTCAGCTAGCACAGATACGCAGTATTTT
15	-	TRBJ2-1	TRBV4-3	CASSQDGNRYNEQFF	TGCGCCAGCAGCCAAGATGGGAACCGCTACAATGAGCAGTTCTTC
11	-	TRBJ2-7	TRBV7-2	CASSSGDEQYF	TGTGCCAGCAGCTCGGGAGACGAGCAGTACTTC